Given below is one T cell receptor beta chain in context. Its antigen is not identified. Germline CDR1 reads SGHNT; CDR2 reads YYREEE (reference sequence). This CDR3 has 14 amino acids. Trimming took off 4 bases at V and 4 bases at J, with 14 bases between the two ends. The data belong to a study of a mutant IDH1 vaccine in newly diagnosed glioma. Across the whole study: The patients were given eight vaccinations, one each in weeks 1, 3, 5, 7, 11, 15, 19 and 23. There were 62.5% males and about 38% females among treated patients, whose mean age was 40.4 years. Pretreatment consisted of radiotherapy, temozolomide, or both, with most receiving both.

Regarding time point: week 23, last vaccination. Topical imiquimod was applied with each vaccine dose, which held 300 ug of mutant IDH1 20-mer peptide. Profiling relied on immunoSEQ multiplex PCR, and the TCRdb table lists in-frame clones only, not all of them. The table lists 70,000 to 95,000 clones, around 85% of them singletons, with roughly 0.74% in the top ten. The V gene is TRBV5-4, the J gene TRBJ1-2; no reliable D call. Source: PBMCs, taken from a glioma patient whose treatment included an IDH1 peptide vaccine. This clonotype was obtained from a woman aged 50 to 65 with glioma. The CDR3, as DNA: TGTGCCAGCAGCAACGGTGGGGTGCCCTATGGCTACACCTTC. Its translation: CASSNGGVPYGYTF.